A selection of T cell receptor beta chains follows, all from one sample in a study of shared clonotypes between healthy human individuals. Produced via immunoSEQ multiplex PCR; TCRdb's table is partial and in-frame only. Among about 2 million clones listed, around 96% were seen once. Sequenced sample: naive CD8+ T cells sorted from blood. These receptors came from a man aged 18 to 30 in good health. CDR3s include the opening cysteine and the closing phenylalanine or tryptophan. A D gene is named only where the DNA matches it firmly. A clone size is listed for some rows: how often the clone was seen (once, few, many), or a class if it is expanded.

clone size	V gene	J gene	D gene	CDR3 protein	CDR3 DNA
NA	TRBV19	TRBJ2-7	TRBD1	CASSPGQGPYEQYF	TGTGCCAGTAGTCCGGGACAGGGCCCCTACGAGCAGTACTTC
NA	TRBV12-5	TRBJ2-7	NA	CASALDRSYEQYF	TGTGCTAGTGCACTGGATAGGTCCTACGAGCAGTACTTC
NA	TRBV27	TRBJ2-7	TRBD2	CASSLVAGGAYEQYF	TGTGCCAGCAGTCTCGTAGCGGGGGGGGCCTACGAGCAGTACTTC
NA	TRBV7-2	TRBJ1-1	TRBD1	CASSHGKGQMNTEAFF	TGTGCCAGCAGCCACGGTAAGGGACAGATGAACACTGAAGCTTTCTTT
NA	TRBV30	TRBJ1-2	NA	CAWSVPAGIYYGYTF	TGTGCCTGGAGTGTACCGGCAGGTATATACTATGGCTACACCTTC
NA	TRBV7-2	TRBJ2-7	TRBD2	CASSPIAGGPDEQYF	TGTGCCAGCAGCCCTATAGCGGGAGGGCCAGACGAGCAGTACTTC
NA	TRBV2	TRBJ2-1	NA	CASSGFDRDEQFF	TGTGCCAGCAGTGGTTTTGACCGCGATGAGCAGTTCTTC
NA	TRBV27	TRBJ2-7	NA	CASSLSIGDRSYEQYF	TGTGCCAGCAGTTTATCGATCGGGGATCGGTCCTACGAGCAGTACTTC
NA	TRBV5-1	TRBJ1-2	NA	CASSPDPTYGYTF	TGCGCCAGCAGCCCCGACCCTACCTATGGCTACACCTTC
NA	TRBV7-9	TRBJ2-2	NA	CATFGYLGTNTGELFF	TGTGCCACCTTCGGGTATTTGGGAACGAACACCGGGGAGCTGTTTTTT
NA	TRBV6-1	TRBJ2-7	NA	CASSEGHQYSYEQYF	TGTGCCAGCAGTGAAGGACACCAGTATTCCTACGAGCAGTACTTC
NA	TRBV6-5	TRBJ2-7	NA	CASRPGRSYEQYF	TGTGCCAGCAGACCAGGTCGCTCCTACGAGCAGTACTTC
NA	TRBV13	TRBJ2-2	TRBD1	CASSSDTGQDTGELFF	TGTGCCAGCAGCTCCGATACGGGACAGGACACCGGGGAGCTGTTTTTT
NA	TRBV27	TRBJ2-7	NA	CASSSPGGYEQYF	TGTGCCAGCAGTTCCCCCGGGGGCTACGAGCAGTACTTC
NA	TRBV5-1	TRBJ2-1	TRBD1	CASSLRGQYNEQFF	TGCGCCAGCAGTTTACGGGGACAGTACAATGAGCAGTTCTTC
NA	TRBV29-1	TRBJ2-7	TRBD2	CSVYGTSGSYEQYF	TGCAGCGTGTACGGGACTAGCGGGAGCTACGAGCAGTACTTC
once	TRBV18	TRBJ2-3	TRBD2	CASSPSGASTDTQYF	TGTGCCAGCTCACCAAGCGGGGCTAGCACAGATACGCAGTATTTT
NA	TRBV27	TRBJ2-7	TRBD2	CASSLLGGGPAEQYF	TGTGCCAGCAGTCTCCTTGGGGGAGGGCCTGCCGAGCAGTACTTC
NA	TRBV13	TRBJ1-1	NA	CASSLFGTEAFF	TGTGCCAGCAGCTTGTTCGGAACTGAAGCTTTCTTT
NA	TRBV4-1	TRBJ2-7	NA	CASSLQDAGYEQYF	TGCGCCAGCAGCCTCCAGGATGCAGGGTACGAGCAGTACTTC
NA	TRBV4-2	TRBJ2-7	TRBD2	CASSQDVQGRTSGAYEQYF	TGTGCCAGCAGCCAAGACGTACAGGGACGGACTAGCGGGGCCTACGAGCAGTACTTC
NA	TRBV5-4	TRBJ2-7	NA	CASSSGGQQYF	TGTGCCAGCAGCTCCGGGGGGCAGCAGTACTTC
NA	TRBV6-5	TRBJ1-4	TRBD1	CASSMGQFHEKLFF	TGTGCCAGCAGTATGGGACAGTTCCACGAAAAACTGTTTTTT
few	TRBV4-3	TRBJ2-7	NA	CASSLWRGDSEQYF	TGCGCCAGCAGCCTTTGGCGGGGGGACAGCGAGCAGTACTTC
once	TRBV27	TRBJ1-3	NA	CASSPAGLSGNTIYF	TGTGCCAGCAGTCCTGCGGGACTCTCTGGAAACACCATATATTTT
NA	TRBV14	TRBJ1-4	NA	CASSHPSGKLFF	TGTGCCAGCAGCCATCCCTCAGGAAAACTGTTTTTT
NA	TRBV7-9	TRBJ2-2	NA	CASSSPGGKNTGELFF	TGTGCCAGCAGCTCTCCAGGCGGGAAGAACACCGGGGAGCTGTTTTTT
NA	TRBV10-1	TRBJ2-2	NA	CASSEGTGELFF	TGCGCCAGCAGTGAAGGTACCGGGGAGCTGTTTTTT
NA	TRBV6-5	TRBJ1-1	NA	CASSYSAAAMNTEAFF	TGTGCCAGCAGTTACTCTGCCGCAGCCATGAACACTGAAGCTTTCTTT
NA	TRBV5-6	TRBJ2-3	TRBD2	CASSLTGGATDTQYF	TGTGCCAGCAGCTTGACCGGGGGGGCAACAGATACGCAGTATTTT
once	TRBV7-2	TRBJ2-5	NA	CATRGERVYQETQYF	TGTGCCACCCGGGGAGAGAGGGTGTACCAAGAGACCCAGTACTTC
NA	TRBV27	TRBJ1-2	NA	CASSSLNWGDYTF	TGTGCCAGCAGCTCCCTCAACTGGGGAGACTACACCTTC
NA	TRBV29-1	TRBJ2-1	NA	CSVGPSNEQFF	TGCAGCGTCGGACCGAGCAATGAGCAGTTCTTC
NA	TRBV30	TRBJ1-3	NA	CAWSAPSGFAGNTIYF	TGTGCCTGGAGTGCCCCGTCCGGGTTCGCTGGAAACACCATATATTTT
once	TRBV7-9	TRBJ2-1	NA	CASSLPTYNEQFF	TGTGCCAGCAGCCTCCCAACTTACAATGAGCAGTTCTTC
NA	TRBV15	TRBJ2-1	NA	CATERSSYNEQFF	TGTGCCACGGAGCGGAGCTCCTACAATGAGCAGTTCTTC
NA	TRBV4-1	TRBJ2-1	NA	CASSQVGGKGHNEQFF	TGCGCCAGCAGCCAAGTGGGCGGGAAAGGGCACAATGAGCAGTTCTTC
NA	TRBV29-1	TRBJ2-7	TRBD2	CSVWTSEFYEQYF	TGCAGCGTTTGGACTAGCGAGTTCTACGAGCAGTACTTC
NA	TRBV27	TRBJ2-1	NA	CASRSEGGYNEQFF	TGTGCCAGCAGGTCAGAGGGAGGCTACAATGAGCAGTTCTTC
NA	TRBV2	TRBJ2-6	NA	CASSEAPGSGANVLTF	TGTGCCAGCAGTGAAGCCCCGGGCTCTGGGGCCAACGTCCTGACTTTC
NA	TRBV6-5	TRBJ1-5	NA	CASSNGTWSQPQHF	TGTGCCAGCAGTAATGGGACCTGGAGCCAGCCCCAGCATTTT
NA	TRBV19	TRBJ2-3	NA	CASSKALEGPDTQYF	TGTGCCAGTAGTAAAGCCCTCGAGGGCCCAGATACGCAGTATTTT
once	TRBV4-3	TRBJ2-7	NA	CASSQALLDSSYEQYF	TGCGCCAGCAGCCAAGCCTTACTAGACTCCTCCTACGAGCAGTACTTC
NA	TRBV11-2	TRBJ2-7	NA	CASSLASGQGVYEQYF	TGTGCCAGCAGCTTAGCCTCGGGACAAGGTGTCTACGAGCAGTACTTC
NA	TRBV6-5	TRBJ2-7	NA	CASSYGRQYEQYF	TGTGCCAGCAGTTACGGCCGTCAGTACGAGCAGTACTTC
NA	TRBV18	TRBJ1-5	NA	CASSPVGESNQPQHF	TGTGCCAGCTCCCCCGTCGGGGAAAGCAATCAGCCCCAGCATTTT